The present T cell receptor beta chain was sequenced within a study of blood T cells in healthy people across ages. General study points: Observed TCR beta diversity per million T cells went down as age went up. This fall followed a roughly linear course with age.

In regard to this clonotype: Its antigen is unidentified.

Next came a second PCR, run for about 6 to 11 cycles, which used a sample-barcoded 5' primer along with a J-beta primer mix. The study obtained at least 3 million CDR3-containing paired-end reads from every sample. TCRdb re-analysed the 5' RACE reads in MiXCR, keeping a single row per CDR3 protein. The sample records roughly 720,000 distinct CDR3 sequences, about 55% being singletons. The TCR was taken from a man older than 75 in good health. The sample consisted of blood.

The CDR3 region is CASGQGSTANEKLFF. Written as DNA, the CDR3 is TGTGCTAGTGGTCAAGGGTCCACGGCTAATGAAAAACTGTTTTTT. This chain links TRBV12-5 with TRBJ1-4; D gene uncertain. The CDR3 extends over 15 amino acids. Trimming took off 5 bases at V and 3 bases at J, with 13 bases between the two ends. Germline CDR1 LGHNT, CDR2 FRNRAP.